The 30 T cell receptor beta chains given below trace back to one sample, sequenced in a study of blood T cell repertoires in COVID-19. Libraries were prepared by immunoSEQ multiplex PCR; TCRdb keeps only in-frame clonotypes and omits some of them. The profile covers about 180,000 clones, with about 88% appearing a single time and more than 8.5% taken by the ten largest. Sequenced: PBMCs or T cells enriched from blood (not recorded which). The receptors were gathered from a woman aged 18-35 years who had recovered from COVID-19.

This rearrangement joins TRBV28 to TRBJ1-5, with TRBD1 matching 8 bases. CDR1 and CDR2 (germline): MDHEN, SYDVKM. The CDR3 has 16 amino acids. V lost 4 bases to trimming and J lost 2 bases; unmatched junction nucleotides: 7. CDR3 loop: CASSSRQGYGNQPQHF. The CDR3 DNA sequence: TGTGCCAGCAGTTCTCGACAGGGGTATGGCAATCAGCCCCAGCATTTT.

V is TRBV6-2 or TRBV6-3 and J is TRBJ2-3; TRBD2 matches at 10 bases. Trimming cost V 2 bases and J 0 bases; bases outside gene matches: 2. Per the germline V gene, CDR1 is MNHEY and CDR2 is SVGEGT. The CDR3 loop spans 16 amino acids. This CDR3 reads CASSYGLADSTDTQYF. The CDR3, as DNA: TGTGCCAGCAGTTACGGACTAGCGGATAGCACAGATACGCAGTATTTT.

The V and J genes are TRBV3-1 (or the pseudogene TRBV3-2) and TRBJ2-1, with 11 positions matching TRBD2. This CDR3 spans 16 amino acids. V lost 4 bases and J lost 9; bases outside the gene matches: 11. Germline V gene sequence: CDR1 LGHDT, CDR2 YNNKEL (reference sequence). The CDR3 bases are TGTGCCAGCAGCCGGGGGGTTAGCGGGAGGGCCTTTGAGCAGTTCTTC. This sequence encodes CASSRGVSGRAFEQFF.

This rearrangement joins TRBV30 to TRBJ1-1; unclear D gene. Germline CDR1 reads GTSNPN; CDR2 reads SVGIG (reference sequence). The CDR3 totals 15 residues. V lost 3 bases and J 0 bases, leaving 14 bases between the germline ends. The CDR3 is CAWSELTRMNTEAFF. The CDR3 DNA sequence: TGTGCCTGGAGCGAGTTAACGAGGATGAACACTGAAGCTTTCTTT.

The DNA for the CDR3 is TGTGCCAGCAGCTTAGGTAGGGGTAGTGAAAAACTGTTTTTT. This codes for CASSLGRGSEKLFF. V and J are TRBV5-5 and TRBJ1-4, with D tentatively TRBD1 (5 bases). Germline V gene data show CDR1 as SGHKS and CDR2 as YYEKEE (reference sequence). Trimming pared 2 bases from V and 7 bases from J, leaving 12 bases between. This CDR3 has 14 amino acids.

CDR3 in amino acids: CASSDPGTGQVNSPLHF. The CDR3 DNA reads as TGTGCCAGCAGTGACCCCGGGACAGGGCAGGTGAACTCACCCCTCCACTTT. V gene TRBV6-1 combines with J gene TRBJ1-6, with 9 bases identical to TRBD1. This CDR3 is built from 17 residues. Germline V gene sequence: CDR1 MNHNS, CDR2 SASEGT. V shed 3 bases, J shed 10 bases, and the junction held 13 bases outside the gene matches.

This clone was seen a handful of times. The genes are TRBV2 and TRBJ2-7, with TRBD1 as a possible D gene (5 bases). Germline CDR1 and CDR2: SNHLY and FYNNEI. The CDR3 loop spans 12 amino acids. V dropped 6 bases and J dropped 2 bases, with 8 bases sitting between them. CDR3 DNA: TGTGCCAGCAGGGGGCAACCCTACGAGCAGTACTTC. Translation: CASRGQPYEQYF.

CDR3 amino acids: CASSRSSGKYNEQFF. The CDR3 nucleotides read TGCGCCAGCAGCCGCTCTAGCGGGAAGTACAATGAGCAGTTCTTC. The rearrangement links TRBV5-1 to TRBJ2-1, with 9 positions matching TRBD2. Germline V gene data show CDR1 as SGHRS and CDR2 as YFSETQ. CDR3 length: 15 residues. Trimming removed 4 bases from V and 4 bases from J; junction bases left unmatched: 6.

J is TRBJ2-5 and V is TRBV4-2, with 15 bases identical to TRBD2. The CDR3 length is 17 residues. J gave up 3 bases and V 5 bases, and 7 bases lay outside the gene matches. Germline V gene data show CDR1 as LGHNA and CDR2 as YNFKEQ. The CDR3 bases are TGTGCCAGCAGCGGATGGACTAGCGGGGGGGAAAAAGAGACCCAGTACTTC. Its translation: CASSGWTSGGEKETQYF.

CDR3 in amino acids: CASSLGGSSGANVLTF. CDR3 coding DNA: TGTGCCAGCAGTTTGGGCGGGAGTTCTGGGGCCAACGTCCTGACTTTC. This chain uses TRBV28 with TRBJ2-6; 7 nucleotides match TRBD2. Unmatched junction bases numbered 3, after V lost 3 bases and J lost 1 base. This CDR3 contains 16 residues. Per the germline V gene, CDR1 is MDHEN and CDR2 is SYDVKM.

The J gene is TRBJ1-3, the V gene TRBV10-1; D is uncertain. This CDR3 contains 14 residues. The V end lost 2 bases, the J end lost 0 bases, and 5 bases lay between the germline ends. Germline V lookup: CDR1 WNHNN, CDR2 SYGVQD (reference sequence). Written as DNA, the CDR3 is TGCGCCAGCAGTGAGCGGAGCTCTGGAAACACCATATATTTT. It yields the protein CASSERSSGNTIYF.

The rearrangement links TRBV5-1 to TRBJ1-2, with D possibly being TRBD1 (6 bases). Trimming took off 4 bases at V and 5 bases at J, with 12 bases between the two ends. CDR1 and CDR2 (germline): SGHRS, YFSETQ. This CDR3 is 13 amino acids long. Here the CDR3 reads CASSPSGEYGYTF. CDR3 nucleotide sequence: TGCGCCAGCAGCCCGTCAGGGGAGTATGGCTACACCTTC.

The chain joins TRBV7-9 to TRBJ1-5, with TRBD1 as a possible D gene (5 bases). V dropped 3 bases and J dropped 0 bases, with 21 bases sitting between them. CDR1 and CDR2 from the germline V gene are SEHNR and FQNEAQ (reference sequence). This CDR3 has 19 residues. The CDR3 region is CASSLSLGTHEDSNQPQHF. The CDR3 DNA reads as TGTGCCAGCAGCTTGTCTTTAGGGACTCACGAAGATAGCAATCAGCCCCAGCATTTT. The full variable domain, completed using reference TRBV7-9 and TRBJ1-5, is DTGVSQNPRHKITKRGQNVTFRCDPISEHNRLYWYRQTLGQGPEFLTYFQNEAQLEKSRLLSDRFSAERPKGSFSTLEIQRTEQGDSAMYLCASSLSLGTHEDSNQPQHFGDGTRLSIL.

The rearrangement links TRBV19 to TRBJ2-2; TRBD1 matches at 10 bases. This CDR3 region has 17 residues. Trimming cost V 8 bases and J 4 bases; bases outside gene matches: 13. Germline CDR1 and CDR2: LNHDA and SQIVND (reference sequence). CDR3 nucleotides: TGTGCCAGTGGGGAAAGGGACAGGGGCCTCGGCACCGGGGAGCTGTTTTTT. This codes for CASGERDRGLGTGELFF.

This chain connects TRBV10-3 to TRBJ2-7; D might be TRBD1 (5 bases). Trimming shortened V by 3 bases and J by 1 base, and 13 bases separated the two germline ends. Per germline, CDR1 ENHRY and CDR2 SYGVKD. This CDR3 has 15 residues. The CDR3: CAISDGATQSYEQYF. The CDR3 DNA reads TGTGCCATCAGTGATGGGGCGACACAATCCTACGAGCAGTACTTC.

In DNA, the CDR3 is TGTGCCAGCAGTGAAATGGCAGTCAGTTATCAGTACTTC. As protein: CASSEMAVSYQYF. V gene TRBV2 combines with J gene TRBJ2-5; no reliable D call. With 2 bases removed from V and 11 bases from J, the gap between germline ends came to 15 bases. In germline, CDR1 is SNHLY, CDR2 FYNNEI. CDR3 length equals 13 residues.

The V gene is TRBV9, the J gene TRBJ2-1; D may be TRBD2 (5 bases). CDR1 SGDLS and CDR2 YYNGEE come from the germline V gene. The CDR3 is 15 residues long. The V gene lost 4 bases and the J gene lost 0 bases, with 11 bases spanning the gap. The CDR3 region is CASSSGVGSYNEQFF. CDR3 DNA sequence: TGTGCCAGCAGCAGCGGAGTCGGCTCCTACAATGAGCAGTTCTTC.

The rearrangement uses TRBV15 and TRBJ1-2; D not resolved. The CDR3 has 16 amino acids. The germline CDR1 and CDR2 sequences are LNHNV and YYDKDF (reference sequence). The V and J ends lost 0 bases and 1 base respectively, with 12 bases between them. The CDR3 region is CATSRDIPKLNYGYTF. CDR3 nucleotide sequence: TGTGCCACCAGCAGAGATATCCCAAAACTTAACTATGGCTACACCTTC. Together with reference TRBV15 and TRBJ1-2, the CDR3 gives the full variable domain: DAMVIQNPRYQVTQFGKPVTLSCSQTLNHNVMYWYQQKSSQAPKLLFHYYDKDFNNEADTPDNFQSRRPNTSFCFLDIRSPGLGDTAMYLCATSRDIPKLNYGYTFGSGTRLTVV.

The V and J genes are TRBV19 and TRBJ2-7; D possibly corresponds to TRBD2 (6 bases). V was clipped by 6 bases and J by 3 bases, with 15 bases between them. The CDR3 covers 14 residues. From germline, CDR1 is LNHDA and CDR2 SQIVND (reference sequence). The chain's CDR3 is CASSPTGGYYEQYF. DNA for the CDR3: TGTGCCAGTAGCCCCACCGGGGGTTACTACGAGCAGTACTTC.

The V gene is TRBV6-6, the J gene TRBJ2-1; 7 bases map to TRBD1. The length of the CDR3 is 14 residues. The V and J ends lost 8 bases and 9 bases, in that order; junction bases with no gene match: 13. Germline loops: CDR1 MNHNY, CDR2 SVGAGI (reference sequence). CDR3 residues: CASLGDRASGEQFF. The CDR3 region has the DNA TGTGCCAGCCTGGGGGACAGAGCTAGTGGTGAGCAGTTCTTC.

This clone turned up a few times. The J gene is TRBJ1-1, the V gene TRBV11-2, with D possibly TRBD1 on 5 matching bases. The length of the CDR3 is 15 residues. V was cut by 5 bases and J by 1 base, with 14 bases left in between. From germline, CDR1 is SGHAT and CDR2 FQNNGV. CDR3 bases: TGTGCCAGCAGCCCCCTAGGCGGGGGGAACACTGAAGCTTTCTTT. Protein product: CASSPLGGGNTEAFF.

The chain links TRBV7-2 to TRBJ2-3, with a tentative D call TRBD1 (5 bases). Germline CDR1 reads SGHTA; CDR2 reads FQGNSA. The V and J ends lost 5 bases and 3 bases respectively, with 15 bases between them. The CDR3 runs 15 residues. The chain's CDR3 is CASSPQGVATDTQYF. CDR3 sequence (DNA): TGTGCCAGCAGCCCCCAAGGGGTGGCAACAGATACGCAGTATTTT.

This chain links TRBV19 with TRBJ1-2, with no clear D. Germline V gives CDR1 LNHDA, CDR2 SQIVND (reference sequence). The CDR3 has 13 residues. Trimming stripped 7 bases from V and 8 bases from J, with 17 bases between. The CDR3 sequence is CASTMGVGWGYTF. For the CDR3, the DNA is TGTGCCAGTACCATGGGAGTAGGATGGGGCTACACCTTC.

The chain employs TRBV14 and TRBJ2-1, with D possibly being TRBD2 (5 bases). The CDR3 contains 14 residues. V dropped 6 bases and J dropped 4 bases, with 13 bases sitting between them. Germline V gives CDR1 SGHDN, CDR2 FVKESK. The CDR3 loop is CASRARGLYNEQFF. The DNA of the CDR3 is TGTGCCAGCAGGGCCCGGGGTCTTTACAATGAGCAGTTCTTC.

This chain uses TRBV18 with TRBJ2-7; D gene unclear. V dropped 3 bases and J dropped 0 bases, with 9 bases sitting between them. The length of the CDR3 is 14 residues. Germline V gene lookup returns CDR1 KGHSH and CDR2 LQKENI. The CDR3 spells CASSPPQASYEQYF. The DNA for the CDR3 is TGTGCCAGCTCACCCCCTCAGGCCTCCTACGAGCAGTACTTC.

This chain uses TRBV20-1 with TRBJ2-5; D is ambiguous. CDR3 length: 11 residues. CDR1 and CDR2 from the germline V gene are DFQATT and SNEGSKA (reference sequence). V lost 5 bases and J 0 bases, leaving 4 bases between the germline ends. For the CDR3, the DNA is TGCAGTGCTCGGTACCAAGAGACCCAGTACTTC. Amino acid sequence: CSARYQETQYF.

The chain carries TRBV19 and TRBJ2-3; TRBD1 matches at 8 bases. Germline V lookup: CDR1 LNHDA, CDR2 SQIVND (reference sequence). The junction had 14 bases not matched to a gene; V was cut back by 5 bases and J by 4 bases. The length of the CDR3 is 17 residues. The DNA for the CDR3 is TGTGCCAGTAGTGACCCCGGTTGGACAGGGACGGCAGATACGCAGTATTTT. It is translated as CASSDPGWTGTADTQYF.

This clone came up once. The chain links TRBV2 to TRBJ1-2; TRBD1 might be the D (5 bases). Trimming took 10 bases from V and 0 from J, leaving 15 bases between them. The CDR3 runs 14 residues. The germline V gene has CDR1 SNHLY and CDR2 FYNNEI. CDR3 residues: CATVRGETNYGYTF. The CDR3 nucleotides are TGTGCCACCGTTAGGGGCGAGACTAACTATGGCTACACCTTC.

CDR3 in DNA: TGTGCCAGCAGCGTAGAGGCAGGCGATTACAGATTGGATACGCAGTATTTT. Its protein product is CASSVEAGDYRLDTQYF. The chain carries TRBV9 and TRBJ2-3; D uncertain. The CDR3 is 17 residues long. CDR1 is SGDLS and CDR2 is YYNGEE in the germline V gene. V lost 0 bases, J lost 6 bases, and 20 bases lay in between.

The chain links TRBV3-1 (or the pseudogene TRBV3-2) to TRBJ1-6, with 12 positions matching TRBD1. CDR3 length: 19 residues. Per germline, CDR1 LGHDT and CDR2 YNNKEL (reference sequence). Losses at the gene ends were 1 base for V and 4 bases for J; bases not matched to a gene: 8. In DNA, the CDR3 is TGTGCCAGCAGCCAAGCCGGGACAGGGGGCCATTATTATAATTCACCCCTCCACTTT. It codes for CASSQAGTGGHYYNSPLHF.